Below, 27 T cell receptor beta chains from the same sample are listed, as sequenced in a study of yellow fever vaccine responses in identical twins. TCRdb reanalysed the RT-PCR reads using MiXCR and keeps one entry per CDR3 protein. The sample lists several hundred distinct CDR3 sequences, 81% occurring once. The sample consisted of T cells from blood (PBMCs), unsorted or a sorted subset (not recorded which), taken before or after yellow fever vaccination (not recorded which). The receptors here all came from a female donor who received the yellow fever vaccine.

This chain links TRBV19 with TRBJ1-1, with D uncertain. Looked up from germline, CDR1 is LNHDA and CDR2 is SQIVND (reference sequence). The CDR3 runs to 12 residues. V was shortened by 1 base and J by 4 bases, with 4 bases between the two germline ends. CDR3 bases: TGTGCCAGTAGTATAGCGGGCACTGAAGCTTTCTTT. Amino acid sequence: CASSIAGTEAFF.

This clonotype was seen just once. V is TRBV23-1 and J is TRBJ1-4; D gene uncertain. TRBV23-1 is recorded as an ORF, its role being uncertain. V was pared by 0 bases and J by 0 bases, with 5 bases between. The CDR3 runs 15 residues. The CDR3 DNA is TGCGCCAGCAGTCAATCGTCAGCAACTAATGAAAAACTGTTTTTT. This codes for CASSQSSATNEKLFF.

Concerning this clonotype itself: At one boundary the junction diverges from the germline segment, which might be a read error. The chain employs TRBV3-1 and TRBJ2-1, with 12 bases lining up with TRBD2. Germline CDR1 reads LGHDT; CDR2 reads YNNKEL (reference sequence). The CDR3 is 16 residues long. CDR3 residues: CACSQKGLAGYNEQFF. CDR3 DNA sequence: TGTGCCTGCAGCCAAAAGGGACTAGCGGGTTACAATGAGCAGTTCTTC.

This sequence joins TRBV29-1 and TRBJ2-1; no firm D call. Deletions cut 5 bases from V and 3 bases from J, with 8 bases between. CDR1 and CDR2 from the germline V gene are SQVTM and ANQGSEA. CDR3 length: 12 amino acids. CDR3 nucleotide sequence: TGCAGCGTTTACTCGGTCTACAATGAGCAGTTCTTC. The encoded protein is CSVYSVYNEQFF.

The chain recombines TRBV12-3 or TRBV12-4 with TRBJ1-5; weak D call: TRBD1 (5 bases). Trimming shortened V by 4 bases and J by 3 bases, and 10 bases separated the two germline ends. The length of the CDR3 is 14 residues. CDR3 residues: CASSWDGDNQPQHF. CDR3 nucleotides: TGTGCCAGCAGTTGGGACGGGGACAATCAGCCCCAGCATTTT.

The chain links TRBV4-3 to TRBJ1-1; D is possibly TRBD1 (6 bases). The germline gives CDR1 LGHNA, CDR2 YSLEER. V lost 1 base and J lost 3, with 12 bases in between. The CDR3 covers 15 residues. The CDR3 nucleotides read TGCGCCAGCAGCCAAGTTAGGGACATGGACACTGAAGCTTTCTTT. Translating gives CASSQVRDMDTEAFF.

DNA for the CDR3: TGTGCCAGCAGCTTTATAGCATTGGACCAAGAGACCCAGTACTTC. Amino acids: CASSFIALDQETQYF. This chain uses TRBV11-3 with TRBJ2-5; D remains ambiguous. Trimming removed 3 bases at V and 0 bases at J, with 11 bases between. The germline V gene has CDR1 SGHNT and CDR2 YENEEA. CDR3 size: 15 residues.

The sample holds a few counts of this clonotype. The V call is TRBV9, the J call TRBJ1-2, with a weak D call TRBD1 (5 bases). Between the trimmed V and J ends, which lost 3 bases and 5 bases, there was a span of 17 bases. The CDR3 has 15 amino acids. Germline V lookup: CDR1 SGDLS, CDR2 YYNGEE. The CDR3 DNA reads as TGTGCCAGCAGCGAGGTGGAGGGGAGGGAATATGGCTACACCTTC. Amino acids: CASSEVEGREYGYTF.

The chain employs TRBV6-4 and TRBJ1-1; D might be TRBD1 (5 bases). Germline V gives CDR1 MRHNA, CDR2 SNTAGT. CDR3 length equals 14 residues. Trimming stripped 5 bases from V and 3 bases from J, with 13 bases between. CDR3 DNA sequence: TGTGCCAGCAGTCACACGGGGGGGGACACTGAAGCTTTCTTT. Its translation is CASSHTGGDTEAFF.

This chain connects TRBV4-1 to TRBJ2-7; D is uncertain. Trimming took 2 bases from V and 0 from J, leaving 8 bases between them. Germline V CDR1 and CDR2: MGHRA, YSYEKL. The CDR3 contains 14 residues. The CDR3 sequence: CASSQQESSYEQYF. The DNA for the CDR3 is TGCGCCAGCAGCCAACAAGAGAGCTCCTACGAGCAGTACTTC.

This chain joins TRBV25-1 and TRBJ2-4; 7 positions agree with TRBD2. Per the germline V gene, CDR1 is MGHDK and CDR2 is SYGVNS. The CDR3 has 14 amino acids. Trimming at V came to 3 bases and at J to 6 bases, leaving 5 bases not matched to a gene. CDR3 protein: CASSEGTNVNIQYF. In nucleotides, the CDR3 is TGTGCCAGCAGTGAGGGGACTAATGTAAACATTCAGTACTTC.

This chain joins TRBV10-3 and TRBJ2-1, with 12 bases lining up with TRBD2. Germline V gene data show CDR1 as ENHRY and CDR2 as SYGVKD. The V segment lost 8 bases and the J segment 9 bases; nucleotides outside the gene matches: 5. The CDR3 consists of 13 residues. CDR3 residues: CAIGLAGMGEQFF. The CDR3 region has the DNA TGTGCCATCGGACTAGCGGGGATGGGTGAGCAGTTCTTC.

The chain uses TRBV15 and TRBJ2-1, with 7 bases aligning to TRBD2. Germline-derived CDR1 and CDR2 are LNHNV and YYDKDF (reference sequence). The J segment lost 11 bases and the V segment lost 0 bases, leaving 10 bases of the junction unmatched. The CDR3 spans 15 residues. The DNA for the CDR3 is TGTGCCACCAGCAGAGATAGGAAGACTAGCCCACAGCAGTTCTTC. Protein sequence: CATSRDRKTSPQQFF.

The gene calls are TRBV11-3 and TRBJ2-3, with TRBD2 as a possible D gene (6 bases). Germline assignment: CDR1 SGHNT and CDR2 YENEEA. This CDR3 has 11 amino acids. Trimming removed 10 bases at V and 5 bases at J, with 10 bases between. As DNA, the CDR3 is TGTGCCACTAGGGGAGGAGATACGCAGTATTTT. This codes for CATRGGDTQYF.

The chain is built from TRBV29-1 and TRBJ2-1, with D uncertain. Trimming left V 2 bases short and J 4 bases short, with 3 bases between. The CDR3 sequence is 11 residues long. The germline V gene encodes CDR1 SQVTM and CDR2 ANQGSEA. This chain's CDR3 is CSVEQYNEQFF. The CDR3 region has the DNA TGCAGCGTTGAACAGTACAATGAGCAGTTCTTC.

The rearrangement joins TRBV29-1 to TRBJ2-2; D is possibly TRBD1 (6 bases). The CDR3 consists of 13 residues. Trimming left V 3 bases short and J 5 bases short, with 10 bases between. The germline CDR1 and CDR2 sequences are SQVTM and ANQGSEA. CDR3 in DNA: TGCAGCGTTGATCAGGGGTTTACCGGGGAGCTGTTTTTT. It translates to CSVDQGFTGELFF.

In this sample, this clonotype turned up once. The chain carries TRBV29-1 and TRBJ2-3; the match to TRBD2 covers 11 bases. This CDR3 spans 14 amino acids. V dropped 6 bases and J dropped 4; count of bases not matched to a gene: 6. Germline assignment: CDR1 SQVTM and CDR2 ANQGSEA. CDR3 region: CSVSTSGGADTQYF. As DNA, the CDR3 is TGCAGCGTCAGCACTAGCGGGGGCGCAGATACGCAGTATTTT.

This sequence joins TRBV20-1 and TRBJ2-5; D gene uncertain. This CDR3 contains 12 residues. Deletions cut 3 bases from V and 5 bases from J, with 10 bases between. The germline gives CDR1 DFQATT, CDR2 SNEGSKA (reference sequence). CDR3 loop: CSARDPGETQYF. The CDR3 DNA reads TGCAGTGCTAGGGACCCCGGCGAGACCCAGTACTTC.

As regards this clonotype: One junction end disagrees with the germline gene, perhaps due to a read error. The chain carries TRBV10-1 and TRBJ2-1; D gene ambiguous. Germline-derived CDR1 and CDR2 are WNHNN and SYGVQD (reference sequence). This CDR3 region has 15 residues. This CDR3 is CASSEGLSSYNEQFF. The CDR3 DNA sequence: TGCGCCAGTAGTGAAGGGCTAAGCTCCTACAATGAGCAGTTCTTC.

The CDR3 nucleotides read TGCGCCAGCAGCCAAGCCCGGGGCCCTAACTATGGCTACACCTTC. This gives the protein CASSQARGPNYGYTF. V usage is TRBV4-3 and J usage is TRBJ1-2; TRBD1 is a possible D gene (5 bases). The germline V and J ends were trimmed by 1 base and 0 bases, with 9 bases remaining between them. CDR1 is LGHNA and CDR2 is YSLEER in the germline V gene. This CDR3 is 15 amino acids long.

The chain combines TRBV4-2 with TRBJ2-3; a possible D gene is TRBD2 (5 bases). Germline loops: CDR1 LGHNA, CDR2 YNFKEQ. The V end was cut by 2 bases, the J end by 0 bases, with 12 bases between. The CDR3 length is 16 residues. The CDR3 sequence is CASSQLQRKSTDTQYF. In nucleotides, the CDR3 is TGTGCCAGCAGCCAACTACAGCGGAAGAGCACAGATACGCAGTATTTT.

The V gene is TRBV15, the J gene TRBJ2-7; D might be TRBD1 or TRBD2, each matching 5 bases. V lost 3 bases, J lost 2 bases, and 11 bases lay in between. Germline V lookup: CDR1 LNHNV, CDR2 YYDKDF (reference sequence). The CDR3 runs to 14 residues. CDR3 amino acids: CATSRTGTPYEQYF. In DNA form, the CDR3 reads TGTGCCACCAGCAGGACCGGGACGCCCTACGAGCAGTACTTC.

This clonotype has just one count. This chain joins TRBV11-2 and TRBJ2-1; tentatively, D is TRBD2 (5 bases). With 0 bases removed from V and 6 bases from J, the gap between germline ends came to 15 bases. CDR1 is SGHAT and CDR2 is FQNNGV in the germline V gene. The CDR3 has 16 residues. CDR3: CASSLEIGGPPNEQFF. CDR3 coding DNA: TGTGCCAGCAGCTTAGAGATTGGAGGCCCCCCCAATGAGCAGTTCTTC.

This clonotype was seen a few times. This chain connects TRBV23-1 to TRBJ1-2, with 8 nucleotides matching TRBD1. TRBV23-1 is annotated as an ORF whose role is uncertain. This CDR3 has 13 residues. After removal of 5 bases from V and 4 bases from J, the junction contained 3 bases not matched to a gene. CDR3 nucleotides: TGCGCCAGCAGTTTGGGGACAGGCTATGGCTACACCTTC. It specifies CASSLGTGYGYTF.

The chain uses TRBV15 and TRBJ1-3; TRBD1 agrees at 8 bases. The CDR3 extends over 15 amino acids. Per germline, CDR1 LNHNV and CDR2 YYDKDF (reference sequence). Trimming took 5 bases from V and 4 from J; bases not matched to a gene: 7. CDR3 DNA sequence: TGTGCCACCAGCGTCGACAGGGGCTCCGGAAACACCATATATTTT. It encodes CATSVDRGSGNTIYF.

V gene TRBV5-1 combines with J gene TRBJ1-1; possibly TRBD1 for D (5 bases). The CDR3 contains 15 residues. CDR1 is SGHRS and CDR2 is YFSETQ in the germline V gene. Trimming pared 3 bases from V and 4 bases from J, leaving 16 bases between. Here the CDR3 reads CASSWGFTGSTEAFF. In nucleotides, the CDR3 is TGCGCCAGCAGCTGGGGCTTTACGGGGTCCACTGAAGCTTTCTTT.

The sample holds one count of this clonotype. The rearrangement joins TRBV4-3 to TRBJ1-3; D is unclear. Deletions cut 4 bases from V and 2 bases from J, with 9 bases between. CDR1 is LGHNA and CDR2 is YSLEER in the germline V gene. The CDR3 is 14 residues long. Written as DNA, the CDR3 is TGCGCCAGCAGCCTTGGGAGTCCTGGAAACACCATATATTTT. Its translation: CASSLGSPGNTIYF.